These 22 T cell receptor beta chains came from one sample sequenced in a study of graft-versus-host responses after intestinal transplantation. Using immunoSEQ multiplex PCR, the repertoire was profiled, and TCRdb retains in-frame clones only, with some absent. This sample has some 10,000 clones, with 92% found just once. The sample here was PBMCs, taken about 70 days after transplant. The receptors stem from a human patient who received an intestinal transplant, so some T cells may come from the graft donor.

The count of this clone is one. V usage is TRBV28 and J usage is TRBJ1-1, with D hard to call. The CDR3 length is 14 residues. The V end lost 3 bases, the J end lost 3 bases, and 11 bases lay between the germline ends. CDR1 MDHEN and CDR2 SYDVKM come from the germline V gene. The CDR3 nucleotides read TGTGCCAGCAGTTTCCGCCCGCAGGACACTGAAGCTTTCTTT. Translation gives CASSFRPQDTEAFF.

There are a few counts of this clone. The gene calls are TRBV11-2 and TRBJ2-2, with D uncertain. The CDR3 loop spans 15 amino acids. Trimming left V 0 bases short and J 4 bases short, with 9 bases between. Germline CDR1 SGHAT, CDR2 FQNNGV. The CDR3 spells CASSLEVYPTGELFF. The CDR3 DNA follows: TGTGCCAGCAGCTTAGAGGTCTACCCCACCGGGGAGCTGTTTTTT.

CDR3 sequence reads: CASSARDWGETQYF. The CDR3 DNA is TGTGCCAGCAGCGCCCGGGATTGGGGCGAGACCCAGTACTTC. The V call is TRBV11-2, the J call TRBJ2-5, with D possibly being TRBD1 or TRBD2 (5 bases each). Trimming took 5 bases from V and 5 from J, leaving 15 bases between them. This CDR3 region has 14 residues. Germline assignment: CDR1 SGHAT and CDR2 FQNNGV.

V gene TRBV27 combines with J gene TRBJ1-5, with a weak D call TRBD1 (5 bases). The CDR3 is made up of 13 amino acids. Germline V CDR1 and CDR2: MNHEY, SMNVEV (reference sequence). The V end was cut by 2 bases, the J end by 11 bases, with 13 bases between. CDR3 sequence reads: CASSLEVSGAQHF. The CDR3 DNA reads TGTGCCAGCAGTTTAGAAGTTTCGGGGGCCCAGCATTTT.

This rearrangement joins TRBV28 to TRBJ2-7, with 8 bases identical to TRBD1. Germline loops: CDR1 MDHEN, CDR2 SYDVKM. The CDR3 extends over 13 amino acids. V shed 3 bases, J shed 3 bases, and the junction held 1 base outside the gene matches. The CDR3 DNA follows: TGTGCCAGCAGTTTGGGGACAGGCTACGAGCAGTACTTC. Amino acids: CASSLGTGYEQYF.

Only one count was recorded for this clone. The chain carries TRBV27 and TRBJ2-1; TRBD2 agrees at 14 bases. CDR1 is MNHEY and CDR2 is SMNVEV in the germline V gene (reference sequence). V lost 5 bases, J lost 7 bases, and 10 bases stayed unmatched. The CDR3 sequence is 17 residues long. This CDR3 reads CASSLDLGLAGGNEQFF. CDR3 nucleotides: TGTGCCAGCAGTCTCGACCTCGGACTAGCGGGAGGTAATGAGCAGTTCTTC.

The CDR3 is CASSANTHFGAFF. DNA of the CDR3: TGTGCCAGCAGTGCAAACACCCACTTCGGGGCTTTCTTC. The chain links TRBV6-1 to TRBJ2-1; D could derive from TRBD1 or TRBD2 (5 bases each). Germline CDR1 is MNHNS and CDR2 is SASEGT. V dropped 4 bases and J dropped 16 bases, with 20 bases sitting between them. This CDR3 comprises 13 residues.

This rearrangement joins TRBV11-2 to TRBJ2-4; TRBD2 matches 8 bases. The CDR3 spans 14 residues. V lost 1 base and J lost 6; bases outside the gene matches: 2. Germline CDR1 reads SGHAT; CDR2 reads FQNNGV. The CDR3 DNA follows: TGTGCCAGCAGCTTAGCGGCGGGAGGAAACATTCAGTACTTC. As protein: CASSLAAGGNIQYF. The whole variable domain, filled in from reference TRBV11-2 and TRBJ2-4, reads EAGVAQSPRYKIIEKRQSVAFWCNPISGHATLYWYQQILGQGPKLLIQFQNNGVVDDSQLPKDRFSAERLKGVDSTLKIQPAKLEDSAVYLCASSLAAGGNIQYFGAGTRLSVL.

The chain carries TRBV5-4 and TRBJ2-6; no firm D call. CDR3 size: 15 residues. Between the trimmed V and J ends, which lost 0 bases and 0 bases, there was a span of 4 bases. The germline V gene encodes CDR1 SGHNT and CDR2 YYREEE (reference sequence). CDR3 residues: CASSLAPSGANVLTF. The DNA for the CDR3 is TGTGCCAGCAGCTTGGCCCCCTCTGGGGCCAACGTCCTGACTTTC.

The chain employs TRBV28 and TRBJ1-2, with 8 bases lining up with TRBD1. The CDR3 is made up of 14 amino acids. V gave up 2 bases and J gave up 6 bases; unmatched junction bases: 5. Germline V lookup: CDR1 MDHEN, CDR2 SYDVKM. CDR3 nucleotides: TGTGCCAGCAGTTTAGCAGGGGGCTGGAATGGCTACACCTTC. This encodes CASSLAGGWNGYTF.

The chain has TRBV15 and TRBJ1-2; tentatively, D is TRBD1 (6 bases). The CDR3 is 15 residues long. The V gene lost 0 bases and the J gene lost 5 bases, with 13 bases spanning the gap. Looked up from germline, CDR1 is LNHNV and CDR2 is YYDKDF (reference sequence). CDR3: CATSRDWTELYGYTF. As DNA, the CDR3 is TGTGCCACCAGCAGAGATTGGACAGAGTTGTATGGCTACACCTTC.

The chain's CDR3 is CASSQNNEQFF. CDR3 coding DNA: TGTGCCAGCAGCCAGAACAATGAGCAGTTCTTC. J is TRBJ2-1 and V is TRBV7-3, with D unresolved. Trimming cost V 5 bases and J 5 bases, with 4 bases left between them. Germline CDR1 is SGHTA and CDR2 is FQGTGA. The CDR3 runs 11 residues.

This clone was observed a single time. The chain uses TRBV28 and TRBJ2-5, with D perhaps being TRBD1 or TRBD2 (5 bases each). The germline V and J ends were trimmed by 5 bases and 8 bases, with 15 bases remaining between them. The length of the CDR3 is 13 residues. CDR1 is MDHEN, CDR2 SYDVKM, per germline. The CDR3 region is CASSGASGATQYF. The CDR3 DNA sequence: TGTGCCAGCAGTGGCGCTTCCGGGGCCACCCAGTACTTC.

The J gene is TRBJ2-7, the V gene TRBV27; the match to TRBD1 covers 9 bases. With V trimmed by 3 bases and J by 2 bases, 2 bases remained unmatched. The CDR3 has 14 amino acids. Germline CDR1 MNHEY, CDR2 SMNVEV (reference sequence). CDR3 protein: CASSLGTGPYEQYF. In DNA, the CDR3 is TGTGCCAGCAGTTTGGGGACAGGGCCCTACGAGCAGTACTTC.

As for this clone: This CDR3 is also generated by other DNA sequences in the sample. V gene TRBV6-5 combines with J gene TRBJ2-7; D ambiguous. CDR3 length: 13 residues. Germline V lookup: CDR1 MNHEY, CDR2 SVGAGI. V was cut by 11 bases and J by 6 bases, with 20 bases left in between. The CDR3 sequence: CASSVSTTSEQYF. Written as DNA, the CDR3 is TGTGCCTCCTCCGTGAGTACCACAAGCGAGCAGTACTTC.

V and J are TRBV9 and TRBJ1-6; D might be TRBD1 (5 bases). CDR1 and CDR2 (germline): SGDLS, YYNGEE. CDR3 length equals 15 residues. V dropped 3 bases and J dropped 10 bases, with 17 bases sitting between them. CDR3 region: CASSGGAVSTSPLHF. Written as DNA, the CDR3 is TGTGCCAGCAGCGGTGGGGCAGTTAGTACCTCACCCCTCCACTTT.

The J gene is TRBJ2-3, the V gene TRBV21-1; no DNA check was done on the table's D call, TRBD2. TRBV21-1 is an annotated pseudogene. This CDR3 region has 15 residues. The CDR3 loop is CASVKRCGSTDTQYF. CDR3 DNA: TGTGCCAGCGTCAAGCGGTGCGGGAGCACAGATACGCAGTATTTT.

The V gene is TRBV7-9, the J gene TRBJ2-7; TRBD2 aligns across 11 bases. The CDR3 is 15 amino acids. After removal of 4 bases from V and 2 bases from J, the junction contained 4 bases not matched to a gene. Looked up from germline, CDR1 is SEHNR and CDR2 is FQNEAQ (reference sequence). Here the CDR3 reads CASSSHSGRAYEQYF. The CDR3 DNA reads TGTGCCAGCAGCTCACATAGCGGGAGGGCCTACGAGCAGTACTTC.

The rearrangement joins TRBV2 to TRBJ2-7, with D hard to call. Trimming removed 0 bases from V and 5 bases from J, with 11 bases in between. Germline lookup yields CDR1 SNHLY and CDR2 FYNNEI. This CDR3 contains 14 residues. Written as DNA, the CDR3 is TGTGCCAGCAGTGAAGCGCTGGCCGACCACGAGCAGTACTTC. This sequence encodes CASSEALADHEQYF.

The CDR3 protein is CASSVGGSGANVLTF. The CDR3 DNA is TGTGCCAGCAGCGTAGGGGGGTCTGGGGCCAACGTCCTGACTTTC. The chain recombines TRBV9 with TRBJ2-6; D possibly uses TRBD1 or TRBD2 (5 bases each). Germline V gene sequence: CDR1 SGDLS, CDR2 YYNGEE. V gave up 0 bases and J gave up 1 base, with 5 bases separating them. The CDR3 contains 15 residues.

This chain links TRBV9 with TRBJ2-7, with D perhaps being TRBD1 or TRBD2 (6 bases each). This CDR3 spans 18 amino acids. With 6 bases removed from V and 0 bases from J, the gap between germline ends came to 25 bases. Germline values: CDR1 SGDLS, CDR2 YYNGEE. CDR3 sequence: CASTIRRGVLRSSYEQYF. The CDR3 DNA follows: TGTGCCAGCACCATAAGGAGGGGGGTACTGAGGAGCTCCTACGAGCAGTACTTC.

V gene TRBV9 combines with J gene TRBJ2-1, with D perhaps TRBD2 (6 bases). Germline loops: CDR1 SGDLS, CDR2 YYNGEE. V lost 0 bases and J lost 6, with 13 bases in between. The CDR3 is made up of 15 amino acids. CDR3: CASSVGTTYGNEQFF. In nucleotides, the CDR3 is TGTGCCAGCAGCGTAGGGACTACCTACGGCAATGAGCAGTTCTTC.